The rows below give T cell receptor beta chains drawn from one sample of a study of blood T cell repertoires in COVID-19. The data were produced by immunoSEQ multiplex PCR, yet TCRdb's version contains in-frame clones alone and is incomplete. The sample shows some 230,000 clones, approximately 85% of them seen only once. The sequencing sample was made of peripheral blood. The source is a man aged 35 to 55 with acute or convalescent COVID-19. The CDR3 runs from the conserved cysteine through the conserved F or W.

V gene: TRBV19; CDR3 protein: CASSYLRGTLYGYTF
V gene: TRBV9; CDR3 protein: CASSGGTASNQPQHF
V gene: TRBV6-5; CDR3 protein: CASRPAGTGADEQYF
V gene: TRBV3-1/TRBV3-2; CDR3 protein: CASSLRLVASGGETQYF
V gene: TRBV13; CDR3 protein: CASSLGSGEYQETQYF
V gene: TRBV3-1/TRBV3-2; CDR3 protein: CASSQGQGPATYNEQFF
V gene: TRBV6-5; CDR3 protein: CASMSPRGLYEQYF
V gene: TRBV3-1/TRBV3-2; CDR3 protein: CASSQPGHYNEQFF
V gene: TRBV11-2; CDR3 protein: CASSLYGGSNQPQHF
V gene: TRBV24-1; CDR3 protein: CATSGQGARYGYTF
V gene: TRBV3-1/TRBV3-2; CDR3 protein: CASSRSGGTEAFF
V gene: TRBV15; CDR3 protein: CATSSRQGNYGYTF
V gene: TRBV6-6; CDR3 protein: CASSQQGSNQPQHF
V gene: TRBV7-7; CDR3 protein: CASSRGGLGDNEQFF
V gene: TRBV9; CDR3 protein: CASSADRYTEAFF
V gene: TRBV12-3/TRBV12-4; CDR3 protein: CASSSDRGTQYF
V gene: TRBV18; CDR3 protein: CASSPNEQGAYTEAFF
V gene: TRBV7-2; CDR3 protein: CASSPDRAGGELFF
V gene: TRBV6-2/TRBV6-3; CDR3 protein: CASSLYYRVATDTQYF
V gene: TRBV28; CDR3 protein: CASSFGTVYGYTF
V gene: TRBV3-1/TRBV3-2; CDR3 protein: CASSQERGGPDTQYF
V gene: TRBV6-4; CDR3 protein: CATVEQQGKFNYGYTF
V gene: TRBV20-1; CDR3 protein: CSASPGTGGSGGETQYF
V gene: TRBV5-1; CDR3 protein: CASSPGLAGFTDTQYF
V gene: TRBV5-1; CDR3 protein: CASSARRDSINEKLFF
V gene: TRBV19; CDR3 protein: CASRDPGGNTEAFF
V gene: TRBV6-5; CDR3 protein: CASSRGGGKLFF
V gene: TRBV3-1/TRBV3-2; CDR3 protein: CASSQERRGAFF
V gene: TRBV2; CDR3 protein: CASVRAYGYTF
V gene: TRBV5-4; CDR3 protein: CASSLDSTTEAFF
V gene: TRBV28; CDR3 protein: CASNPLGRADYGYTF
V gene: TRBV6-2/TRBV6-3; CDR3 protein: CASSYLLTSGAPYEQYF
V gene: TRBV6-1; CDR3 protein: CASSVQGLIGNSPLHF
V gene: TRBV19; CDR3 protein: CASSIGDTMNTEAFF
V gene: TRBV18; CDR3 protein: CASSPREGAGNQPQHF
V gene: TRBV21-1; CDR3 protein: CASSKGDRRVRGPSGANVLTF
V gene: TRBV5-1; CDR3 protein: CASSLRDLVNSPLHF